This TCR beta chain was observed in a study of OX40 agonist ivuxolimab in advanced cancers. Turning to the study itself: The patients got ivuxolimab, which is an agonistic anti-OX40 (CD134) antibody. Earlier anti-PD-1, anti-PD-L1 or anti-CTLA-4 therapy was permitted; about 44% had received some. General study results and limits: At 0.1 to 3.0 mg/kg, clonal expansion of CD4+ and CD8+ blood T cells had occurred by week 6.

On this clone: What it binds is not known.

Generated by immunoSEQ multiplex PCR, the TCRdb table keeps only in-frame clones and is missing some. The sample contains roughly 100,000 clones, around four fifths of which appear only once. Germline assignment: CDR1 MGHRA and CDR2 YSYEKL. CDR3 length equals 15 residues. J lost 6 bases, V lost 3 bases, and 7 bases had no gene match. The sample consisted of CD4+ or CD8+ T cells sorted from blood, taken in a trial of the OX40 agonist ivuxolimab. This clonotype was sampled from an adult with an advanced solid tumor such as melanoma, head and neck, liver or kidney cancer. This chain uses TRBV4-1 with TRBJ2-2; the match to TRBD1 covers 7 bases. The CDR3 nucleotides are TGCGCCAGCAGCCAGCCGGGACAGTACGCCGGGGAGCTGTTTTTT. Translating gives CASSQPGQYAGELFF.